These 3 T cell receptor beta chains were sequenced from one sample in a study of Graves' ophthalmopathy and Graves' hyperthyroidism (dated by TCRdb to between 2017 and 2018). Data came from an Illumina HiSeq 2000. For repertoire sequencing, TCR beta CDR3 regions were amplified from RNA transcripts. HTBI primers and the Qiagen OneStep RT-PCR kit were used in a first-round RT-PCR, which was followed by a second-round multiplex PCR, size selection and purification. TCRdb trimmed public reads at Q25 via fastp, called clones via MiXCR and kept in-frame beta chains. A single entry per CDR3 protein holds the most common genes and DNA from its merged rows. Recorded for this sample are some 350,000 distinct CDR3 sequences; roughly 15% of them occurred a single time. The ten most abundant clones make up 2.4% of the sample. Material for sequencing was peripheral blood. The receptors come from an adult woman with stable Graves' hyperthyroidism.

This clonotype was observed many times. V usage is TRBV6-1 and J usage is TRBJ2-7; 10 nucleotides match TRBD1. The germline CDR1 and CDR2 sequences are MNHNS and SASEGT. Trimming removed 8 bases from V and 5 bases from J; junction bases left unmatched: 3. The length of the CDR3 is 12 residues. The chain's CDR3 is CASGTGVHEQYF. In DNA, the CDR3 is TGTGCCAGCGGGACAGGGGTCCACGAGCAGTACTTC.

This clonotype was counted once. This sequence joins TRBV20-1 and TRBJ2-5; TRBD1 agrees at 8 bases. CDR3 size: 15 residues. Trimming at V came to 4 bases and at J to 4 bases, leaving 11 bases not matched to a gene. Germline CDR1 is DFQATT and CDR2 is SNEGSKA (reference sequence). The CDR3 sequence is CSAINQGTGGETQYF. DNA of the CDR3: TGCAGTGCTATCAACCAGGGGACAGGAGGAGAGACCCAGTACTTC.

This clonotype occurred many times. V is TRBV13 and J is TRBJ2-7; 8 bases align to TRBD2. Germline trimming cut 5 bases from V and 2 bases from J; bases unmatched to any gene: 8. Looked up from germline, CDR1 is PRHDT and CDR2 is FYEKMQ (reference sequence). The CDR3 is 15 amino acids. The CDR3 coding sequence is TGTGCCAGCAGCCCACCTAGCGGGCGGGCCTACGAGCAGTACTTC. It is translated as CASSPPSGRAYEQYF.